Each of the 9 T cell receptor beta chains below was sequenced from the same sample in a study of T cell changes during pregnancy in multiple sclerosis. The table came from immunoSEQ multiplex PCR; TCRdb's copy has only in-frame clones and leaves some out. The sample consists of tens of thousands of clones, 80% to 95% of them appearing once. The sample in question was peripheral blood, obtained in the first trimester of pregnancy. The receptors shown here come from a female donor with multiple sclerosis, enrolled in a pregnancy study.

The chain carries TRBV28 and TRBJ2-3; 8 bases match TRBD2. Germline V gives CDR1 MDHEN, CDR2 SYDVKM. The CDR3 is 14 residues long. Germline trimming cut 6 bases from V and 1 base from J; bases unmatched to any gene: 3. CDR3 nucleotides: TGTGCCAGCAGATCGGGAGGGGGCACAGATACGCAGTATTTT. This codes for CASRSGGGTDTQYF.

The chain links TRBV9 to TRBJ2-3, with 10 bases that match TRBD2. Germline V gives CDR1 SGDLS, CDR2 YYNGEE. This CDR3 comprises 14 residues. V trimming: 2 bases; J trimming: 7 bases; junction bases outside the gene matches: 4. In DNA, the CDR3 is TGTGCCAGCAGCGTGACTAGCGGGTCTCATACGCAGTATTTT. It codes for CASSVTSGSHTQYF.

CDR3 residues: CASSRRQGLGNYGYTF. DNA for the CDR3: TGTGCCAGCAGCCGACGACAGGGGCTGGGGAACTATGGCTACACCTTC. The rearrangement joins TRBV9 to TRBJ1-2, with 8 bases matching TRBD1. CDR3 length: 16 residues. Germline loops: CDR1 SGDLS, CDR2 YYNGEE. J lost 2 bases, V lost 4 bases, and 10 bases had no gene match.

The chain uses TRBV7-2 and TRBJ2-7; maybe TRBD2 (5 bases). The V and J ends lost 4 bases and 3 bases respectively, with 13 bases between them. Germline CDR1 and CDR2: SGHTA and FQGNSA. The CDR3 spans 14 residues. The CDR3 sequence is CASSSWTAGYEQYF. The CDR3 DNA is TGTGCCAGCAGCTCCTGGACGGCGGGCTACGAGCAGTACTTC.

The chain joins TRBV14 to TRBJ2-1; 12 bases match TRBD2. V lost 0 bases and J lost 14; bases outside the gene matches: 8. This CDR3 contains 15 residues. Germline V gene data show CDR1 as SGHDN and CDR2 as FVKESK. The CDR3 DNA follows: TGTGCCAGCAGCCAAGATGTGTCTAGCGGGGGGGCCAAGTTCTTC. It translates to CASSQDVSSGGAKFF.

This rearrangement joins TRBV7-7 to TRBJ1-1, with D perhaps TRBD1 (5 bases). From germline, CDR1 is SSHAT and CDR2 FNYEAQ (reference sequence). The V gene lost 3 bases and the J gene lost 0 bases, with 5 bases spanning the gap. The CDR3 spans 13 residues. The CDR3 loop is CASSLTVNTEAFF. CDR3 bases: TGTGCCAGCAGCTTGACAGTGAACACTGAAGCTTTCTTT.

The V and J genes are TRBV10-3 and TRBJ2-7, with 13 bases fitting TRBD2. Germline CDR1 ENHRY, CDR2 SYGVKD. There are 15 residues in the CDR3. The junction had 7 bases not matched to a gene; V was cut back by 6 bases and J by 5 bases. Here the CDR3 reads CAISPGLAGVHEQYF. CDR3 nucleotides: TGTGCCATCAGCCCTGGACTAGCGGGAGTCCACGAGCAGTACTTC.

The V call is TRBV5-3, the J call TRBJ2-7, with no clear D. TRBV5-3 is assigned to the ORF class and has an uncertain function. V lost 5 bases and J lost 7, with 13 bases in between. The CDR3 length is 12 residues. CDR3 in DNA: TGTGCCAGAAGTTCTATGAGGCGGGAGCAGTACTTC. Translation gives CARSSMRREQYF.

This clone was found once. The gene calls are TRBV20-1 and TRBJ2-1, with D hard to call. CDR1 is DFQATT, CDR2 SNEGSKA, per germline (reference sequence). The CDR3 spans 10 residues. V was trimmed by 8 bases and J by 5 bases, leaving 7 bases between them. The CDR3 loop reads CSPTHNEQFF. CDR3 nucleotides: TGCAGTCCCACTCACAATGAGCAGTTCTTC.